This T cell receptor (beta chain) was identified in a study of a mutant IDH1 vaccine in newly diagnosed glioma. In the study overall: Radiotherapy, temozolomide, or both had been given previously, and both were given to most.

Sequencing was performed with immunoSEQ multiplex PCR; in TCRdb, only in-frame clones are kept and a portion is missing. The sample shows tens of thousands of clones, around four fifths of them seen only once. This sample's time point: week 23, last vaccination. Each dose of the vaccine consisted of 300 ug of mutant IDH1 20-mer peptide, with topical imiquimod. This clone qualifies as medium-sized. What it binds is unknown. With V trimmed by 5 bases and J by 8 bases, 5 bases remained unmatched. The germline V gene has CDR1 MNHNY and CDR2 SVGAGI (reference sequence). The CDR3 is 12 amino acids. The source was PBMCs, collected from a glioma patient whose treatment included an IDH1 peptide vaccine. The chain uses TRBV6-6 and TRBJ1-1; 7 bases are shared with TRBD1. The origin of this receptor is a man in his fifties with glioma. The CDR3 region is CASSLGTAEAFF. In DNA, the CDR3 is TGTGCCAGCAGTCTCGGGACAGCCGAAGCTTTCTTT.